Following are 23 T cell receptor beta chains from one sample sequenced in a study of CD8 T cells in ankylosing spondylitis. MiXCR, applied by TCRdb to the 5' RACE reads, yields one record per CDR3 protein. Counted here are about 220,000 distinct CDR3 sequences, about 26% occurring once; the ten biggest clones make up approximately 6.6%. The sample comprised blood, either unsorted or a sorted T cell fraction (not recorded which). The receptor set was obtained from a male donor with ankylosing spondylitis or in good health (not recorded which).

V usage is TRBV20-1 and J usage is TRBJ2-3; D is possibly TRBD2 (6 bases). The germline V gene has CDR1 DFQATT and CDR2 SNEGSKA (reference sequence). The CDR3 loop spans 15 amino acids. V was pared by 0 bases and J by 7 bases, with 17 bases between. The CDR3 DNA reads as TGCAGTGCTAGAGATGAGATCTGGGGCGGGAATACGCAGTATTTT. It yields the protein CSARDEIWGGNTQYF.

V is TRBV29-1 and J is TRBJ1-4, with 9 bases lining up with TRBD1. The CDR3 is 13 amino acids. The junction had 3 bases not matched to a gene; V was cut back by 4 bases and J by 6 bases. Looked up from germline, CDR1 is SQVTM and CDR2 is ANQGSEA. The CDR3 DNA reads as TGCAGCGTTGTCCGGACAGGGGATGAAAAACTGTTTTTT. This codes for CSVVRTGDEKLFF.

This clonotype was counted at least ten times. The CDR3 sequence: CASNRDRDYEQYF. The CDR3 coding sequence is TGTGCCAGCAATCGGGACAGAGACTACGAGCAGTACTTC. The rearrangement links TRBV2 to TRBJ2-7, with TRBD1 matching over 7 bases. Per germline, CDR1 SNHLY and CDR2 FYNNEI. The CDR3 extends over 13 amino acids. The junction had 6 bases not matched to a gene; V was cut back by 7 bases and J by 3 bases.

Note on this clonotype: Since a much larger clone is just one base distant, this may be a read error. V is TRBV7-2 and J is TRBJ2-1, with D perhaps matching TRBD1 or TRBD2 (5 bases each). The CDR3 is 14 amino acids. Between the trimmed V and J ends, which lost 1 base and 8 bases, there was a span of 12 bases. Germline lookup yields CDR1 SGHTA and CDR2 FQGNSA. The CDR3 spells CASSLGGSCDEQFF. The CDR3 DNA reads TGTGCCAGCAGCTTAGGGGGGAGTTGCGATGAGCAGTTCTTC.

V gene TRBV10-3 combines with J gene TRBJ2-5; D uncertain. The CDR3 totals 14 residues. Trimming stripped 3 bases from V and 4 bases from J, with 12 bases between. CDR1 and CDR2 (germline): ENHRY, SYGVKD. CDR3 amino acids: CAISDPQVGETQYF. The DNA for the CDR3 is TGTGCCATCAGTGACCCTCAGGTGGGAGAGACCCAGTACTTC.

This clonotype was seen more than once but under ten times. In nucleotides, the CDR3 is TGTGCCAGCAGCCCCCGGGGAGATTACTACAATGAGCAGTTCTTC. As protein: CASSPRGDYYNEQFF. The chain joins TRBV7-2 to TRBJ2-1, with a tentative D call TRBD2 (5 bases). V dropped 5 bases and J dropped 3 bases, with 14 bases sitting between them. Germline values: CDR1 SGHTA, CDR2 FQGNSA. This CDR3 has 15 residues.

This clonotype was seen ten or more times. The chain uses TRBV6-2 or TRBV6-3 and TRBJ2-1, with 8 nucleotides matching TRBD2. This CDR3 region has 17 residues. The junction had 10 bases not matched to a gene; V was cut back by 4 bases and J by 2 bases. CDR1 is MNHEY and CDR2 is SVGEGT in the germline V gene. The CDR3 DNA follows: TGTGCCAGCAGTTCCATTAGGGCGGGAGGCCCCTACAATGAGCAGTTCTTC. This gives the protein CASSSIRAGGPYNEQFF.

The chain joins TRBV9 to TRBJ2-7; D ambiguous. Trimming took 0 bases from V and 0 from J, leaving 10 bases between them. CDR3 size: 15 residues. Germline lookup yields CDR1 SGDLS and CDR2 YYNGEE. CDR3 in amino acids: CASSVDGKSSYEQYF. The CDR3, as DNA: TGTGCCAGCAGCGTAGACGGAAAGAGCTCCTACGAGCAGTACTTC. Based on the CDR3 plus reference TRBV9 and TRBJ2-7, the full variable domain is DSGVTQTPKHLITATGQRVTLRCSPRSGDLSVYWYQQSLDQGLQFLIQYYNGEERAKGNILERFSAQQFPDLHSELNLSSLELGDSALYFCASSVDGKSSYEQYFGPGTRLTVT.

The gene calls are TRBV29-1 and TRBJ2-1; 11 positions agree with TRBD2. The CDR3 has 15 residues. V was clipped by 4 bases and J by 2 bases; unmatched bases: 4. From germline, CDR1 is SQVTM and CDR2 ANQGSEA. The DNA of the CDR3 is TGCAGCGTTGTTCCGGGACTAGCGGCCTACAATGAGCAGTTCTTC. This translates into CSVVPGLAAYNEQFF.

The chain joins TRBV6-1 to TRBJ2-7; 9 bases align to TRBD2. The CDR3 sequence is 13 residues long. Germline trimming cut 6 bases from V and 3 bases from J; bases unmatched to any gene: 3. Germline V gene data show CDR1 as MNHNS and CDR2 as SASEGT. Written as DNA, the CDR3 is TGTGCCAGCAGCCCGACTAGCGGCTACGAGCAGTACTTC. This codes for CASSPTSGYEQYF.

The sample holds a few counts of this clonotype. The chain is built from TRBV4-2 and TRBJ2-3; 13 bases align to TRBD2. This CDR3 has 16 residues. CDR1 and CDR2 (germline): LGHNA, YNFKEQ. The junction had 2 bases not matched to a gene; V was cut back by 1 base and J by 4 bases. CDR3 region: CASSQGTSGSSDTQYF. The CDR3, as DNA: TGTGCCAGCAGCCAAGGGACTAGCGGGAGCTCAGATACGCAGTATTTT.

This clonotype has only a few counts. The CDR3 protein is CSARRGISSNQPQHF. CDR3 in DNA: TGCAGTGCTAGGAGGGGTATTTCTAGCAATCAGCCCCAGCATTTT. This chain links TRBV20-1 with TRBJ1-5; D might be TRBD1 (5 bases). The CDR3 loop spans 15 amino acids. Germline CDR1 reads DFQATT; CDR2 reads SNEGSKA (reference sequence). With 3 bases removed from V and 0 bases from J, the gap between germline ends came to 12 bases.

V and J are TRBV4-3 and TRBJ2-7, with TRBD2 matching 10 bases. This CDR3 has 16 amino acids. Per the germline V gene, CDR1 is LGHNA and CDR2 is YSLEER. The V and J ends lost 0 bases and 5 bases, in that order; junction bases with no gene match: 7. CDR3 loop: CASSQDAASGRNEQYF. The CDR3 DNA sequence: TGCGCCAGCAGCCAAGATGCGGCTAGCGGGAGAAACGAGCAGTACTTC.

The rearrangement links TRBV4-3 to TRBJ1-6; D uncertain. V dropped 3 bases and J dropped 8 bases, with 8 bases sitting between them. Germline V gene data show CDR1 as LGHNA and CDR2 as YSLEER. The CDR3 has 13 residues. CDR3: CASSQAADSPLHF. Written as DNA, the CDR3 is TGCGCCAGCAGCCAGGCGGCAGATTCACCCCTCCACTTT.

This clonotype was seen at least ten times. V is TRBV6-2 or TRBV6-3 and J is TRBJ2-1; 8 bases agree with TRBD2. The CDR3 totals 19 residues. Germline loops: CDR1 MNHEY, CDR2 SVGEGT. J was trimmed by 0 bases and V by 8 bases; bases with no gene match: 18. CDR3 bases: TGTGCCAGCGGGCCCAATCCTGTACTAGCGGAAAGCTCCTACAATGAGCAGTTCTTC. Translation gives CASGPNPVLAESSYNEQFF.

This clonotype was counted many times. The CDR3 reads CSARSMSLETQYF. The DNA for the CDR3 is TGCAGTGCTAGAAGCATGAGTTTAGAGACCCAGTACTTC. V is TRBV20-1 and J is TRBJ2-5; D gene ambiguous. Germline assignment: CDR1 DFQATT and CDR2 SNEGSKA (reference sequence). The CDR3 extends over 13 amino acids. V lost 2 bases, J lost 4 bases, and 11 bases lay in between.

The chain combines TRBV4-1 with TRBJ2-3; D is possibly TRBD1 or TRBD2 (5 bases each). CDR1 is MGHRA, CDR2 YSYEKL, per germline. Trimming took 4 bases from V and 2 from J, leaving 22 bases between them. CDR3 size: 18 residues. CDR3 sequence (DNA): TGCGCCAGCAGCCTAACCGTGGCCCGGGACCGGGTCACAGATACGCAGTATTTT. Translating it yields CASSLTVARDRVTDTQYF.

The chain combines TRBV27 with TRBJ2-7; 10 nucleotides line up with TRBD2. Germline trimming cut 5 bases from V and 4 bases from J; bases unmatched to any gene: 14. This CDR3 spans 17 amino acids. CDR1 MNHEY and CDR2 SMNVEV come from the germline V gene (reference sequence). The CDR3 is CASSPSRSGTSEYEQYF. The CDR3 nucleotides are TGTGCCAGCAGTCCCAGCCGATCCGGGACTAGCGAGTACGAGCAGTACTTC.

This clonotype was counted many times. The chain couples TRBV20-1 to TRBJ1-5; D gene unclear. Trimming took 3 bases from V and 1 from J, leaving 10 bases between them. The CDR3 runs 14 residues. Germline V gene sequence: CDR1 DFQATT, CDR2 SNEGSKA (reference sequence). The CDR3 here is CSASLQGSNQPQHF. CDR3 coding DNA: TGCAGTGCTAGTTTACAAGGGAGCAATCAGCCCCAGCATTTT.

The V and J genes are TRBV20-1 and TRBJ1-2, with 10 positions matching TRBD1. The CDR3 runs to 13 residues. With V trimmed by 6 bases and J by 8 bases, 9 bases remained unmatched. Germline V gene data show CDR1 as DFQATT and CDR2 as SNEGSKA (reference sequence). CDR3 loop: CSAEGQGPRGYTF. Written as DNA, the CDR3 is TGCAGTGCAGAGGGACAGGGGCCAAGAGGCTACACCTTC.

The chain employs TRBV29-1 and TRBJ2-1, with a weak D call TRBD2 (6 bases). Germline V gene lookup returns CDR1 SQVTM and CDR2 ANQGSEA. V dropped 4 bases and J dropped 7 bases, with 20 bases sitting between them. The CDR3 sequence is 15 residues long. The CDR3 reads CSVGPSRTGGNEQFF. In DNA, the CDR3 is TGCAGCGTTGGACCATCTAGGACTGGGGGGAATGAGCAGTTCTTC.

The chain links TRBV20-1 to TRBJ1-5, with D possibly matching TRBD1 (6 bases). This CDR3 region has 14 residues. Per germline, CDR1 DFQATT and CDR2 SNEGSKA (reference sequence). V lost 3 bases and J 3 bases, leaving 12 bases between the germline ends. The CDR3 sequence is CSASRGGNNQPQHF. CDR3 nucleotides: TGCAGTGCTAGTCGCGGGGGCAACAATCAGCCCCAGCATTTT.

The rearrangement links TRBV7-3 to TRBJ2-2; 9 positions match TRBD2. J was trimmed by 2 bases and V by 0 bases; bases with no gene match: 4. The CDR3 length is 17 residues. Germline values: CDR1 SGHTA, CDR2 FQGTGA. This chain's CDR3 is CASSLTGLATNTGELFF. CDR3 sequence (DNA): TGTGCCAGCAGCTTAACTGGACTAGCGACAAACACCGGGGAGCTGTTTTTT.